The next 30 T cell receptor beta chains were all read from a single sample in a study of Tregs in tolerant kidney transplant recipients. Generated by immunoSEQ multiplex PCR, the TCRdb table keeps only in-frame clones and is missing some. Among approximately 75,000 clones listed, 85% to 95% were seen once. The sequences come from Tregs from blood, collected before the transplant. These receptors all come from a human donor who received a combined kidney and bone marrow transplant.

Here the CDR3 DNA reads TGTGCCTGGAGTGCCTACCTAGCGGGAGCCGGGGAGCTGTTTTTT. It encodes CAWSAYLAGAGELFF. The rearrangement links TRBV30 to TRBJ2-2, with 10 bases lining up with TRBD2. CDR3 length equals 15 residues. The V segment lost 1 base and the J segment 6 bases; nucleotides outside the gene matches: 5. Germline values: CDR1 GTSNPN, CDR2 SVGIG (reference sequence).

The genes are TRBV27 and TRBJ1-1; no clear D. This CDR3 is 14 amino acids long. Trimming took off 3 bases at V and 3 bases at J, with 11 bases between the two ends. Germline CDR1 is MNHEY and CDR2 is SMNVEV (reference sequence). This chain's CDR3 is CASSFVSADTEAFF. The CDR3, as DNA: TGTGCCAGCAGTTTTGTTTCGGCAGACACTGAAGCTTTCTTT.

As for this clone: This sample includes further DNA sequences coding for the same CDR3. The V and J genes are TRBV4-3 and TRBJ2-3, with 8 bases fitting TRBD2. V was clipped by 3 bases and J by 2 bases; unmatched bases: 4. Per germline, CDR1 LGHNA and CDR2 YSLEER. The CDR3 extends over 15 amino acids. DNA for the CDR3: TGCGCCAGCAGCCACACTAGCGGCCACACAGATACGCAGTATTTT. Its protein is CASSHTSGHTDTQYF.

The chain employs TRBV28 and TRBJ2-1; TRBD2 is a possible D gene (6 bases). V was shortened by 2 bases and J by 10 bases, with 15 bases between the two germline ends. CDR1 and CDR2 (germline): MDHEN, SYDVKM. This CDR3 spans 14 amino acids. Here the CDR3 reads CASSLPPSSGEQFF. The DNA for the CDR3 is TGTGCCAGCAGTTTACCCCCTAGTAGCGGCGAGCAGTTCTTC.

Notes on this clone: In the same sample, other DNA sequences code for this CDR3. J is TRBJ2-5 and V is TRBV30; 9 nucleotides line up with TRBD2. Germline V lookup: CDR1 GTSNPN, CDR2 SVGIG (reference sequence). This CDR3 has 13 residues. Trimming at V came to 0 bases and at J to 4 bases, leaving 0 bases not matched to a gene. CDR3 sequence (DNA): TGTGCCTGGAGTGTTAGCGGGAGAGAGACCCAGTACTTC. Translating gives CAWSVSGRETQYF.

The rearrangement uses TRBV5-3 and TRBJ1-5; a possible D gene is TRBD1 (5 bases). TRBV5-3 is assigned to the ORF class and has an uncertain function. This CDR3 is 17 amino acids long. The germline V and J ends were trimmed by 6 bases and 7 bases, with 26 bases remaining between them. DNA for the CDR3: TGTGCCAGAACCTCCTTCCTTTTGACAGACAACGCCCAGCCCCAGCATTTT. Protein product: CARTSFLLTDNAQPQHF.

This chain links TRBV6-4 with TRBJ2-2; the match to TRBD1 covers 7 bases. J gave up 1 base and V 4 bases, and 6 bases lay outside the gene matches. The CDR3 has 16 amino acids. Germline CDR1 and CDR2: MRHNA and SNTAGT. CDR3 residues: CASSADQGVNTGELFF. The CDR3 coding sequence is TGTGCCAGCAGTGCAGATCAGGGGGTGAACACCGGGGAGCTGTTTTTT.

V usage is TRBV9 and J usage is TRBJ2-6; D gene ambiguous. Trimming removed 1 base from V and 3 bases from J, with 5 bases in between. The CDR3 extends over 14 amino acids. The germline CDR1 and CDR2 sequences are SGDLS and YYNGEE. This CDR3 reads CASSVWVGANVLTF. For the CDR3, the DNA is TGTGCCAGCAGCGTATGGGTTGGGGCCAACGTCCTGACTTTC.

The CDR3 nucleotides are TGTGCCAGCAGTGAGGACAGGGGGAATCAGCCCCAGCATTTT. Its protein is CASSEDRGNQPQHF. The chain links TRBV6-1 to TRBJ1-5, with TRBD1 identical over 10 bases. Germline V lookup: CDR1 MNHNS, CDR2 SASEGT. This CDR3 contains 14 residues. V lost 3 bases to trimming and J lost 4 bases; unmatched junction nucleotides: 0.

The chain recombines TRBV5-6 with TRBJ1-1; 7 bases line up with TRBD1. CDR1 and CDR2 (germline): SGHDT, YYEEEE. J gave up 4 bases and V 4 bases, and 4 bases lay outside the gene matches. The CDR3 is 13 amino acids. The CDR3 loop is CASSGQVGTEAFF. CDR3 in DNA: TGTGCCAGCAGCGGACAGGTGGGCACTGAAGCTTTCTTT.

The rearrangement joins TRBV11-2 to TRBJ2-7; TRBD1 might be the D (5 bases). Germline-derived CDR1 and CDR2 are SGHAT and FQNNGV. The CDR3 runs 16 residues. The germline V and J ends were trimmed by 5 bases and 0 bases, with 17 bases remaining between them. This chain's CDR3 is CASSHRFYLSSYEQYF. DNA of the CDR3: TGTGCCAGCAGCCACAGGTTCTACCTGAGCTCCTACGAGCAGTACTTC.

The chain couples TRBV2 to TRBJ2-5; no reliable D call. This CDR3 contains 14 residues. Germline values: CDR1 SNHLY, CDR2 FYNNEI. Trimming cost V 0 bases and J 1 base, with 6 bases left between them. CDR3 nucleotide sequence: TGTGCCAGCAGTGAAGCGAGACTCCAAGAGACCCAGTACTTC. The encoded protein is CASSEARLQETQYF.

The chain joins TRBV27 to TRBJ1-2; D is unresolved. V lost 6 bases and J 1 base, leaving 21 bases between the germline ends. Germline assignment: CDR1 MNHEY and CDR2 SMNVEV (reference sequence). The CDR3 length is 17 residues. CDR3 coding DNA: TGTGCCAGCAGCCTAAGGGCAGAAGACAATGGTAACTATGGCTACACCTTC. Protein sequence: CASSLRAEDNGNYGYTF.

The chain combines TRBV5-1 with TRBJ2-7; 8 bases agree with TRBD1. CDR1 is SGHRS and CDR2 is YFSETQ in the germline V gene. V was pared by 4 bases and J by 0 bases, with 15 bases of the junction left unmatched. CDR3 length: 18 amino acids. The CDR3 region is CASSPGQGFSPSSYEQYF. CDR3 in DNA: TGCGCCAGCAGCCCCGGACAGGGTTTTTCCCCCAGCTCCTACGAGCAGTACTTC.

The chain employs TRBV10-2 and TRBJ2-7; tentative D call: TRBD1 (6 bases). V was trimmed by 2 bases and J by 9 bases, leaving 14 bases between them. The CDR3 covers 13 residues. Germline CDR1 WSHSY, CDR2 SAAADI. For the CDR3, the DNA is TGCGCCAGCAGTGAGGGACAGCCCGTCCGGCAGTACTTC. The encoded protein is CASSEGQPVRQYF.

The J gene is TRBJ1-2, the V gene TRBV4-1; D remains unclear. The CDR3 sequence is 16 residues long. CDR1 is MGHRA, CDR2 YSYEKL, per germline. Trimming took off 0 bases at V and 0 bases at J, with 11 bases between the two ends. The CDR3 here is CASSQEDGVTNYGYTF. The CDR3 bases are TGCGCCAGCAGCCAAGAAGACGGAGTTACTAACTATGGCTACACCTTC.

This clone was found a few times. CDR3 region: CASSHQEAFF. In DNA form, the CDR3 reads TGTGCCAGCAGCCACCAAGAAGCTTTCTTT. The V call is TRBV28, the J call TRBJ1-1; D is undetermined. V was shortened by 6 bases and J by 8 bases, with 7 bases between the two germline ends. Germline V CDR1 and CDR2: MDHEN, SYDVKM. CDR3 length equals 10 residues.

The chain recombines TRBV18 with TRBJ1-5; D call uncertain. The CDR3 runs 14 residues. The germline V and J ends were trimmed by 3 bases and 3 bases, with 9 bases remaining between them. Germline assignment: CDR1 KGHSH and CDR2 LQKENI. This CDR3 reads CASSPGENNQPQHF. The CDR3 coding sequence is TGTGCCAGCTCACCCGGGGAGAACAATCAGCCCCAGCATTTT.

This chain connects TRBV20-1 to TRBJ2-3; D assignment may be TRBD1 or TRBD2 (6 bases each). The CDR3 covers 11 residues. The V end lost 3 bases, the J end lost 14 bases, and 15 bases lay between the germline ends. Germline V gene lookup returns CDR1 DFQATT and CDR2 SNEGSKA (reference sequence). CDR3 amino acids: CSAREGEPVYF. DNA for the CDR3: TGCAGTGCTAGGGAGGGGGAGCCGGTGTATTTT.

This chain links TRBV28 with TRBJ1-4; a possible D gene is TRBD1 (5 bases). Trimming stripped 11 bases from V and 6 bases from J, with 10 bases between. This CDR3 has 11 amino acids. Germline assignment: CDR1 MDHEN and CDR2 SYDVKM. The CDR3 is CAWGRDEKLFF. The CDR3 DNA is TGTGCCTGGGGGAGGGATGAAAAACTGTTTTTT.

The V and J genes are TRBV12-2 and TRBJ2-1; the table's D call, TRBD1, has no DNA check behind it. TRBV12-2 counts as a pseudogene. The CDR3 contains 16 residues. The CDR3 here is CASRLRLAGGYNEQFF. CDR3 nucleotides: TGTGCAAGTCGCTTAAGGTTGGCAGGGGGCTACAATGAGCAGTTCTTC.

The V and J genes are TRBV10-3 and TRBJ2-2; 11 bases match TRBD2. Unmatched junction bases numbered 7, after V lost 7 bases and J lost 6 bases. This CDR3 has 15 amino acids. CDR1 is ENHRY and CDR2 is SYGVKD in the germline V gene. The CDR3 DNA sequence: TGTGCCATCACTGGACTAGCGGGCTTAGCCGGGGAGCTGTTTTTT. Residues: CAITGLAGLAGELFF.

The chain uses TRBV19 and TRBJ1-2, with D unresolved. V was cut by 1 base and J by 4 bases, with 13 bases left in between. In germline, CDR1 is LNHDA, CDR2 SQIVND (reference sequence). The length of the CDR3 is 15 residues. In DNA form, the CDR3 reads TGTGCCAGTAGTATAGTTCACAGCAACCCCTATGGCTACACCTTC. Translating gives CASSIVHSNPYGYTF.

CDR3 sequence: CSVDPSGSVGDTQYF. The CDR3 bases are TGCAGCGTTGACCCTAGCGGGAGTGTTGGAGATACGCAGTATTTT. The V call is TRBV29-1, the J call TRBJ2-3; TRBD2 aligns across 10 bases. CDR3 length equals 15 residues. Germline CDR1 reads SQVTM; CDR2 reads ANQGSEA. V gave up 3 bases and J gave up 5 bases; unmatched junction bases: 8.

The chain carries TRBV10-1 and TRBJ2-7, with TRBD2 matching over 7 bases. Germline V gene data show CDR1 as WNHNN and CDR2 as SYGVQD (reference sequence). The V segment lost 5 bases and the J segment 6 bases; nucleotides outside the gene matches: 7. This CDR3 has 13 amino acids. CDR3 region: CASSRAGTREQYF. The CDR3 coding sequence is TGCGCCAGCAGTAGAGCGGGGACGCGCGAGCAGTACTTC.

The chain recombines TRBV9 with TRBJ2-3; tentative D call: TRBD1 (6 bases). This CDR3 region has 15 residues. Germline loops: CDR1 SGDLS, CDR2 YYNGEE. V lost 2 bases and J 1 base, leaving 11 bases between the germline ends. CDR3 amino acids: CASSVYPGGTDTQYF. The CDR3 DNA reads TGTGCCAGCAGCGTCTATCCAGGGGGCACAGATACGCAGTATTTT.

The V gene is TRBV2, the J gene TRBJ2-3, with D possibly being TRBD1 or TRBD2 (5 bases each). Between the trimmed V and J ends, which lost 6 bases and 0 bases, there was a span of 10 bases. The CDR3 is 14 residues long. CDR1 is SNHLY and CDR2 is FYNNEI in the germline V gene. Here the CDR3 DNA reads TGTGCCAGCAGGGGACGGTCTAGCACAGATACGCAGTATTTT. Protein: CASRGRSSTDTQYF. Based on the CDR3 plus reference TRBV2 and TRBJ2-3, the full variable domain is EPEVTQTPSHQVTQMGQEVILRCVPISNHLYFYWYRQILGQKVEFLVSFYNNEISEKSEIFDDQFSVERPDGSNFTLKIRSTKLEDSAMYFCASRGRSSTDTQYFGPGTRLTVL.

The CDR3 coding sequence is TGTGCCTGGAGTGCTACAGAAAATCCCCAGCATTTT. This gives the protein CAWSATENPQHF. The J gene is TRBJ1-5, the V gene TRBV30; no definite D call. Trimming left V 1 base short and J 10 bases short, with 11 bases between. Germline assignment: CDR1 GTSNPN and CDR2 SVGIG (reference sequence). This CDR3 contains 12 residues.

This chain links TRBV29-1 with TRBJ2-1, with 7 bases fitting TRBD1. Unmatched junction bases numbered 4, after V lost 1 base and J lost 7 bases. The CDR3 is 13 residues long. The germline gives CDR1 SQVTM, CDR2 ANQGSEA. CDR3 in amino acids: CSVEVEQGNEQFF. The CDR3 nucleotides are TGCAGCGTTGAAGTCGAACAGGGGAATGAGCAGTTCTTC.

This chain connects TRBV30 to TRBJ2-2; 9 bases fit TRBD2. Germline assignment: CDR1 GTSNPN and CDR2 SVGIG (reference sequence). Germline trimming cut 2 bases from V and 8 bases from J; bases unmatched to any gene: 6. The CDR3 runs to 14 residues. CDR3 residues: CAWSPYSGRGELFF. The CDR3 bases are TGTGCCTGGAGTCCCTATAGCGGGAGAGGGGAGCTGTTTTTT.